This T cell receptor (beta chain) comes out of a study of molecular identifiers for immune sequencing clone quantification. One entry per CDR3 protein, called by TCRdb with MiXCR from the PCR reads. The sample yields under 350,000 distinct CDR3 sequences, roughly 24% seen once. Points on this clonotype: A single base separates this from a much larger clone, so it may be a read error.

The V gene's germline CDR1 is LNHNV and CDR2 YYDKDF (reference sequence). This CDR3 contains 15 residues. The sample taken for sequencing was naive CD8+ T cells from blood, with Jurkat cell RNA spiked in. As to subset: FACS-sorted CD8+CD4-CCR7+CD45RA+ naive T cells. V gene TRBV15 combines with J gene TRBJ1-5, with D possibly TRBD1 on 5 matching bases. This TCR was recovered from a human donor in good health. Some libraries in this study had Jurkat cell RNA spiked in. The DNA of the CDR3 is TGTGCCACCAGCAGAGATGGACACAGCTCTCAGCCCCGGCATTTT. Translating gives CATSRDGHSSQPRHF.